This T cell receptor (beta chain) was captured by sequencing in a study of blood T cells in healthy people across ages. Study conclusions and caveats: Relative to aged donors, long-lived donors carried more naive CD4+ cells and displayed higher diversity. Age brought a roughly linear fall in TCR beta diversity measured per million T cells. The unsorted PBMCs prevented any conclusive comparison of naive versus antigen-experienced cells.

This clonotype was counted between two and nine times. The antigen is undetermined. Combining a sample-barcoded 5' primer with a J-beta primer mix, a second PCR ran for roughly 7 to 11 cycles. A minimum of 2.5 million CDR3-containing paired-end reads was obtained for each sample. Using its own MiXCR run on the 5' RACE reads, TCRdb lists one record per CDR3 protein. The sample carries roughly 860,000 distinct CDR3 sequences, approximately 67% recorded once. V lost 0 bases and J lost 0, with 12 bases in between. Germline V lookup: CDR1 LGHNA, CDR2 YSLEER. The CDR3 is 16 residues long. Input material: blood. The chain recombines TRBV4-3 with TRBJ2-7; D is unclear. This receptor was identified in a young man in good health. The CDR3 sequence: CASSQELLGRSYEQYF. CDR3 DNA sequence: TGCGCCAGCAGCCAAGAGCTTCTCGGCCGCTCCTACGAGCAGTACTTC.